These 16 T cell receptor beta chains originate from one sample sequenced in a study of T cell responses to AZD1222 COVID-19 vaccine. The protocol was immunoSEQ multiplex PCR, while the TCRdb copy is restricted to in-frame clones and leaves out a portion. Here the sample spans 90,000 to 140,000 clones, 80% to 90% being singletons. Sequenced here: peripheral blood, sampled 28 days after the second AZD1222 dose. The receptors originated from an adult who received the AZD1222 COVID-19 vaccine.

The CDR3: CASSLGLAGGSTDTQYF. CDR3 nucleotide sequence: TGTGCCAGCAGCCTAGGACTAGCGGGAGGAAGCACAGATACGCAGTATTTT. The chain uses TRBV7-3 and TRBJ2-3; 14 bases are shared with TRBD2. Germline V gives CDR1 SGHTA, CDR2 FQGTGA. The CDR3 extends over 17 amino acids. After removal of 5 bases from V and 0 bases from J, the junction contained 4 bases not matched to a gene.

This chain's CDR3 is CASSPTSGSSGANVLTF. DNA for the CDR3: TGCGCCAGCAGCCCGACTAGCGGGAGCTCTGGGGCCAACGTCCTGACTTTC. V is TRBV5-1 and J is TRBJ2-6; 12 nucleotides match TRBD2. The CDR3 has 17 amino acids. The J segment lost 0 bases and the V segment lost 4 bases, leaving 2 bases of the junction unmatched. Germline CDR1 reads SGHRS; CDR2 reads YFSETQ.

The chain couples TRBV10-3 to TRBJ2-2, with 10 bases fitting TRBD2. CDR3 length equals 19 residues. The trim removed 3 bases at V and 1 base at J, leaving 11 bases unmatched. Germline values: CDR1 ENHRY, CDR2 SYGVKD. The DNA for the CDR3 is TGTGCCATCAGTGACCCATTCGCAGCGGGAGGGGGGAACACCGGGGAGCTGTTTTTT. It yields the protein CAISDPFAAGGGNTGELFF.

V and J are TRBV19 and TRBJ2-2; a weak D match, TRBD2 (6 bases). V lost 5 bases and J 4 bases, leaving 17 bases between the germline ends. Germline CDR1 LNHDA, CDR2 SQIVND (reference sequence). This CDR3 is built from 16 residues. CDR3 in DNA: TGTGCCAGTAGTCGGGCTTTAACAGCGGGCACCGGGGAGCTGTTTTTT. Protein product: CASSRALTAGTGELFF. The full variable domain, completed using reference TRBV19 and TRBJ2-2, is DGGITQSPKYLFRKEGQNVTLSCEQNLNHDAMYWYRQDPGQGLRLIYYSQIVNDFQKGDIAEGYSVSREKKESFPLTVTSAQKNPTAFYLCASSRALTAGTGELFFGEGSRLTVL.

The chain recombines TRBV9 with TRBJ2-7, with TRBD2 matching over 15 bases. V shed 7 bases, J shed 4 bases, and the junction held 12 bases outside the gene matches. Germline V gene lookup returns CDR1 SGDLS and CDR2 YYNGEE. The CDR3 extends over 17 amino acids. CDR3 sequence (DNA): TGTGCCAGCGGTACGAACTTCGGACTAGCGGGAGGGTACGAGCAGTACTTC. Its translation: CASGTNFGLAGGYEQYF.

This chain links TRBV24-1 with TRBJ2-2, with 12 positions matching TRBD1. With 3 bases clipped from V and 3 bases from J, the junction kept 10 bases outside the gene matches. The CDR3 sequence is 19 residues long. Germline loops: CDR1 KGHDR, CDR2 SFDVKD. The CDR3 DNA sequence: TGTGCCACCAGTGATCCGGGACAGGGGGCATTTTGGGACACCGGGGAGCTGTTTTTT. Amino acids: CATSDPGQGAFWDTGELFF.

The chain couples TRBV28 to TRBJ1-2, with D perhaps TRBD1 (5 bases). With 3 bases removed from V and 7 bases from J, the gap between germline ends came to 9 bases. Germline-derived CDR1 and CDR2 are MDHEN and SYDVKM. CDR3 size: 12 residues. The CDR3 loop is CASSLVGGGYTF. CDR3 coding DNA: TGTGCCAGCAGTTTGGTCGGGGGTGGCTACACCTTC.

The V and J genes are TRBV30 and TRBJ2-3; TRBD2 is a possible D gene (5 bases). Trimming shortened V by 5 bases and J by 7 bases, and 13 bases separated the two germline ends. CDR1 is GTSNPN, CDR2 SVGIG, per germline (reference sequence). This CDR3 has 12 amino acids. CDR3 loop: CAWRGMRNTQYF. The CDR3 region has the DNA TGTGCCTGGCGAGGGATGAGGAATACGCAGTATTTT.

The chain couples TRBV5-1 to TRBJ2-5, with 7 bases that match TRBD2. The germline V gene encodes CDR1 SGHRS and CDR2 YFSETQ. V gave up 5 bases and J gave up 7 bases; unmatched junction bases: 14. The CDR3 consists of 15 residues. Written as DNA, the CDR3 is TGCGCCAGCAGGGACGGACTAGTTTTACCCGGGACCCAGTACTTC. Translation: CASRDGLVLPGTQYF. Together with reference TRBV5-1 and TRBJ2-5, the CDR3 gives the full variable domain: KAGVTQTPRYLIKTRGQQVTLSCSPISGHRSVSWYQQTPGQGLQFLFEYFSETQRNKGNFPGRFSGRQFSNSRSEMNVSTLELGDSALYLCASRDGLVLPGTQYFGPGTRLLVL.

V and J are TRBV11-2 and TRBJ1-2; D is undetermined. Germline V CDR1 and CDR2: SGHAT, FQNNGV. The CDR3 is 12 amino acids. Trimming removed 4 bases from V and 7 bases from J, with 10 bases in between. CDR3 in DNA: TGTGCCAGCAGCTCGGTCCCTCGTGGCTACACCTTC. Its protein is CASSSVPRGYTF. Combining the CDR3 with reference TRBV11-2 and TRBJ1-2 gives the whole variable domain EAGVAQSPRYKIIEKRQSVAFWCNPISGHATLYWYQQILGQGPKLLIQFQNNGVVDDSQLPKDRFSAERLKGVDSTLKIQPAKLEDSAVYLCASSSVPRGYTFGSGTRLTVV.

The chain carries TRBV2 and TRBJ2-5, with 11 bases that match TRBD2. The ends lost 7 bases at V and 2 bases at J; junction bases unmatched: 9. This CDR3 is 16 amino acids long. Per the germline V gene, CDR1 is SNHLY and CDR2 is FYNNEI. The CDR3 region has the DNA TGTGCCAGCAAAACGGCCGGGACTAGCGGACAAGAGACCCAGTACTTC. This encodes CASKTAGTSGQETQYF.

The rearrangement links TRBV9 to TRBJ2-2; D possibly uses TRBD1 or TRBD2 (5 bases each). Per germline, CDR1 SGDLS and CDR2 YYNGEE. The CDR3 length is 17 residues. The V and J ends lost 4 bases and 1 base respectively, with 17 bases between them. The CDR3 DNA sequence: TGTGCCAGCAGCCCAGGGAGAGGCTGGAAGAACACCGGGGAGCTGTTTTTT. Translation gives CASSPGRGWKNTGELFF. The variable domain in full, completed from reference TRBV9 and TRBJ2-2, reads DSGVTQTPKHLITATGQRVTLRCSPRSGDLSVYWYQQSLDQGLQFLIQYYNGEERAKGNILERFSAQQFPDLHSELNLSSLELGDSALYFCASSPGRGWKNTGELFFGEGSRLTVL.

This chain connects TRBV6-6 to TRBJ2-7, with 7 bases fitting TRBD1. Per germline, CDR1 MNHNY and CDR2 SVGAGI (reference sequence). This CDR3 is 15 amino acids long. The trim removed 2 bases at V and 0 bases at J, leaving 4 bases unmatched. The CDR3 nucleotides read TGTGCCAGCAGTTACCCGACAGGGAACTCCTACGAGCAGTACTTC. Translation gives CASSYPTGNSYEQYF.

This clone was seen once. The rearrangement uses TRBV24-1 and TRBJ2-7, with 9 positions matching TRBD1. V lost 1 base to trimming and J lost 2 bases; unmatched junction nucleotides: 5. This CDR3 comprises 16 residues. The V gene's germline CDR1 is KGHDR and CDR2 SFDVKD. DNA of the CDR3: TGTGCCACCAGTGATTTCTGGGGACAGGGACCCTACGAGCAGTACTTC. It translates to CATSDFWGQGPYEQYF.

The chain carries TRBV6-4 and TRBJ2-5; no definite D call. The ends were cut back, 6 bases at V and 5 bases at J, with 19 bases in the middle. The germline V gene encodes CDR1 MRHNA and CDR2 SNTAGT. CDR3 length: 15 residues. CDR3 sequence reads: CASSQGKGPLETQYF. CDR3 sequence (DNA): TGTGCCAGCAGCCAAGGCAAGGGCCCTTTGGAGACCCAGTACTTC.

This chain uses TRBV29-1 with TRBJ2-1, with 9 bases aligning to TRBD1. Germline V gene data show CDR1 as SQVTM and CDR2 as ANQGSEA. The trim removed 4 bases at V and 6 bases at J, leaving 4 bases unmatched. The CDR3 totals 13 residues. CDR3 DNA: TGCAGCGTTGGGCCGGGACAGGGCAATGAGCAGTTCTTC. Translated: CSVGPGQGNEQFF.